One sample yielded the 13 T cell receptor beta chains listed below, sequenced in a study of spatial heterogeneity in lung cancer. Specified time point: sample taken at primary tumor resection. Whole RNA was taken from tumor, nontumor lung or frozen PBMC; it was then sequenced unsorted. TCRdb called the 5' RACE reads again in MiXCR, with one record for every CDR3 protein. The sample records tens of thousands of distinct CDR3 sequences, less than 5.5% being singletons. The specimen comprised PBMCs, sampled at surgery. The origin of the receptors is a female donor with early-stage non-small cell lung cancer.

V usage is TRBV20-1 and J usage is TRBJ2-7, with 7 bases aligning to TRBD1. The junction had 13 bases not matched to a gene; V was cut back by 3 bases and J by 5 bases. Germline CDR1 and CDR2: DFQATT and SNEGSKA (reference sequence). CDR3 length equals 15 residues. Here the CDR3 DNA reads TGCAGTGCTAGGTTTCAGACAGGGTATACCCACGAGCAGTACTTC. It encodes CSARFQTGYTHEQYF.

This clonotype was seen more than once but under ten times. This chain's CDR3 is CASSPSSPKIYGYTF. The CDR3 region has the DNA TGTGCCAGCAGCCCTAGCTCCCCGAAAATCTATGGCTACACCTTC. The chain couples TRBV7-2 to TRBJ1-2; D gene uncertain. Germline V gene lookup returns CDR1 SGHTA and CDR2 FQGNSA. Trimming stripped 5 bases from V and 4 bases from J, with 17 bases between. The CDR3 runs 15 residues.

At least ten counts were recorded for this clonotype. The V gene is TRBV4-1, the J gene TRBJ2-3; TRBD2 agrees at 9 bases. CDR1 is MGHRA and CDR2 is YSYEKL in the germline V gene. V lost 4 bases to trimming and J lost 5 bases; unmatched junction nucleotides: 10. CDR3 length: 16 amino acids. CDR3 region: CASSPRIAGVIDTQYF. The CDR3 bases are TGCGCCAGCAGCCCTAGGATAGCGGGGGTCATAGATACGCAGTATTTT.

This clonotype was recorded at least ten times. V is TRBV10-2 and J is TRBJ2-7, with 8 bases fitting TRBD1. Germline loops: CDR1 WSHSY, CDR2 SAAADI. This CDR3 region has 16 residues. The V gene end was trimmed by 3 bases and the J gene end by 2 bases; junction bases not matched to a gene: 9. For the CDR3, the DNA is TGCGCCAGCAGTGATAGTCTGGACAGGGATACCTACGAGCAGTACTTC. It is translated as CASSDSLDRDTYEQYF.

The chain recombines TRBV5-1 with TRBJ2-3; D possibly corresponds to TRBD2 (5 bases). Looked up from germline, CDR1 is SGHRS and CDR2 is YFSETQ. V was pared by 4 bases and J by 0 bases, with 15 bases between. This CDR3 comprises 16 residues. This CDR3 reads CASSPITRSSTDTQYF. The CDR3 DNA is TGCGCCAGCAGCCCGATTACTAGGTCTAGCACAGATACGCAGTATTTT.

This clonotype has at least ten counts. The V gene is TRBV5-1, the J gene TRBJ2-3; no clear D. The CDR3 is 12 amino acids. Germline assignment: CDR1 SGHRS and CDR2 YFSETQ. V lost 2 bases and J lost 7, with 8 bases in between. The CDR3 coding sequence is TGCGCCAGCAGCTTTGGGGAAAATACGCAGTATTTT. This gives the protein CASSFGENTQYF.

This clonotype was seen repeatedly, ten times or more. The chain recombines TRBV27 with TRBJ2-5, with D tentatively TRBD2 (6 bases). This CDR3 is 14 amino acids long. V lost 6 bases to trimming and J lost 2 bases, with 13 bases between them. Germline V gene sequence: CDR1 MNHEY, CDR2 SMNVEV (reference sequence). DNA for the CDR3: TGTGCCAGCAGCTTGGAGGGACCACAAGAGACCCAGTACTTC. Amino acids: CASSLEGPQETQYF.

This clonotype was detected only a few times. The rearrangement uses TRBV20-1 and TRBJ2-1; D may be TRBD1 (6 bases). The CDR3 length is 15 residues. Looked up from germline, CDR1 is DFQATT and CDR2 is SNEGSKA (reference sequence). V was cut by 6 bases and J by 0 bases, with 15 bases left in between. CDR3 nucleotide sequence: TGCAGTGCCCAGGGACACCGAAGCTCCTACAATGAGCAGTTCTTC. Translated: CSAQGHRSSYNEQFF.

The chain combines TRBV7-9 with TRBJ2-1, with 11 positions matching TRBD2. V shed 5 bases and J 10 bases; nucleotides not matched to a gene: 13. This CDR3 contains 16 residues. Germline CDR1 SEHNR, CDR2 FQNEAQ (reference sequence). For the CDR3, the DNA is TGTGCCAGCAGCCCCACTAGCGGGAGAGCCGGTGGGGAGCAGTTCTTC. The encoded protein is CASSPTSGRAGGEQFF.

This clonotype was observed at least ten times. The chain links TRBV30 to TRBJ2-1, with D perhaps TRBD2 (6 bases). The CDR3 has 13 residues. Germline lookup yields CDR1 GTSNPN and CDR2 SVGIG (reference sequence). V lost 3 bases and J lost 3, with 9 bases in between. CDR3 sequence: CAWRRRGYNEQFF. As DNA, the CDR3 is TGTGCCTGGAGACGGAGGGGCTACAATGAGCAGTTCTTC.

This clonotype was counted ten times or more. This chain links TRBV6-5 with TRBJ1-6, with D unresolved. Trimming shortened V by 0 bases and J by 11 bases, and 8 bases separated the two germline ends. Germline CDR1 is MNHEY and CDR2 is SVGAGI. The CDR3 extends over 13 amino acids. CDR3 amino acids: CASSYSAQTPLHF. CDR3 DNA sequence: TGTGCCAGCAGTTACTCGGCCCAAACACCCCTCCACTTT.

The rearrangement joins TRBV9 to TRBJ2-7, with 8 bases fitting TRBD1. V shed 4 bases, J shed 5 bases, and the junction held 11 bases outside the gene matches. From germline, CDR1 is SGDLS and CDR2 YYNGEE. The CDR3 has 15 residues. Written as DNA, the CDR3 is TGTGCCAGCAGCCCTATGGACAGGGCCGAAAACGAGCAGTACTTC. This gives the protein CASSPMDRAENEQYF.

This clonotype was detected only a few times. The chain is built from TRBV24-1 and TRBJ1-1, with 7 bases identical to TRBD1. Trimming cost V 8 bases and J 5 bases; bases outside gene matches: 7. Germline V lookup: CDR1 KGHDR, CDR2 SFDVKD. The CDR3 length is 13 residues. In DNA form, the CDR3 reads TGTGCCACCAACACAGGGGTAGGGACTGAAGCTTTCTTT. This gives the protein CATNTGVGTEAFF.